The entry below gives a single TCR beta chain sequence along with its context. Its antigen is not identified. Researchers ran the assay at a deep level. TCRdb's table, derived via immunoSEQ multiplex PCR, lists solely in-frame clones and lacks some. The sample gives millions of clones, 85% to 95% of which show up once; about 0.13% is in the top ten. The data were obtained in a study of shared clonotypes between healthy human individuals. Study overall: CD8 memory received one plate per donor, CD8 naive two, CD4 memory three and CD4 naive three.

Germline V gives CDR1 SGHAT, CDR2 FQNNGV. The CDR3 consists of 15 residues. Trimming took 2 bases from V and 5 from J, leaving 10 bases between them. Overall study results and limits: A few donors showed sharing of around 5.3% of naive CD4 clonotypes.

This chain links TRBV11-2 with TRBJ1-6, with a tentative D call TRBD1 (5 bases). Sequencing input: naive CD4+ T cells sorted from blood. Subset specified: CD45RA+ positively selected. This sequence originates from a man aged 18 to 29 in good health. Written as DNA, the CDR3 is TGTGCCAGCAGCTTAACGGGACTTAATAATTCACCCCTCCACTTT. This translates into CASSLTGLNNSPLHF.